The rows below give T cell receptor beta chains drawn from one sample of a study of blood T cell repertoires in COVID-19. Libraries were prepared by immunoSEQ multiplex PCR; TCRdb keeps only in-frame clonotypes and omits some of them. The sample carries approximately 180,000 clones, more than 85% recorded once. The sequenced material came from PBMCs or T cells enriched from blood (not recorded which). These TCRs come from a human donor with acute COVID-19. The donor label of this sample is uncertain. Both conserved end residues are part of each CDR3. Each record gives: J gene, clone size, CDR3 length, V gene, D gene, CDR3 protein, CDR3 DNA. The D gene is left open where the match is weak. Size is omitted from some rows. Given values are once, few, many or a class for expanded clones.

J gene: TRBJ1-3
clone size: NA
CDR3 length: 14
V gene: TRBV4-2
D gene: NA
CDR3 protein: CASGHKDSGNTIYF
CDR3 DNA: TGTGCCAGCGGACACAAGGACTCTGGAAACACCATATATTTT

J gene: TRBJ1-1
clone size: NA
CDR3 length: 9
V gene: TRBV7-9
D gene: NA
CDR3 protein: CASRRGAFF
CDR3 DNA: TGTGCCAGCAGGCGCGGAGCTTTCTTT

J gene: TRBJ1-1
clone size: NA
CDR3 length: 17
V gene: TRBV3-1/TRBV3-2
D gene: TRBD1
CDR3 protein: CASSQSRPGTGDTEAFF
CDR3 DNA: TGTGCCAGCAGCCAATCCAGGCCCGGGACAGGGGACACTGAAGCTTTCTTT

J gene: TRBJ2-3
clone size: NA
CDR3 length: 15
V gene: TRBV10-3
D gene: NA
CDR3 protein: CAISGSSGITDTQYF
CDR3 DNA: TGTGCCATCAGTGGGTCATCCGGGATCACAGATACGCAGTATTTT

J gene: TRBJ2-7
clone size: NA
CDR3 length: 13
V gene: TRBV30
D gene: NA
CDR3 protein: CAWSVGGLYEQYF
CDR3 DNA: TGTGCCTGGAGTGTAGGGGGTCTGTACGAGCAGTACTTC

J gene: TRBJ1-1
clone size: NA
CDR3 length: 16
V gene: TRBV18
D gene: NA
CDR3 protein: CASSPGTPGANTEAFF
CDR3 DNA: TGTGCCAGCTCACCCGGGACACCCGGAGCGAACACTGAAGCTTTCTTT

J gene: TRBJ2-7
clone size: NA
CDR3 length: 11
V gene: TRBV2
D gene: NA
CDR3 protein: CASGDTYEQYF
CDR3 DNA: TGTGCCAGCGGGGACACCTACGAGCAGTACTTC

J gene: TRBJ2-3
clone size: NA
CDR3 length: 17
V gene: TRBV10-1
D gene: TRBD1
CDR3 protein: CASSDPGTAKSTDTQYF
CDR3 DNA: TGCGCCAGCAGTGACCCAGGGACAGCGAAGAGCACAGATACGCAGTATTTT

J gene: TRBJ1-2
clone size: NA
CDR3 length: 15
V gene: TRBV5-6
D gene: NA
CDR3 protein: CASSPPGTYRGGYTF
CDR3 DNA: TGTGCCAGCAGCCCGCCAGGGACTTATAGGGGTGGCTACACCTTC

J gene: TRBJ1-1
clone size: NA
CDR3 length: 16
V gene: TRBV12-5
D gene: TRBD1
CDR3 protein: CASGTAYRGGNTEAFF
CDR3 DNA: TGTGCTAGTGGTACCGCCTACAGGGGGGGGAACACTGAAGCTTTCTTT

J gene: TRBJ1-6
clone size: NA
CDR3 length: 17
V gene: TRBV7-2
D gene: TRBD1
CDR3 protein: CASSNHRGALSRSPLHF
CDR3 DNA: TGTGCCAGCAGTAATCACAGGGGCGCCCTGTCAAGATCACCCCTCCACTTT

J gene: TRBJ2-2
clone size: NA
CDR3 length: 19
V gene: TRBV9
D gene: TRBD2
CDR3 protein: CASSVGGLAGIPNTGELFF
CDR3 DNA: TGTGCCAGCAGCGTAGGGGGACTAGCGGGGATCCCTAACACCGGGGAGCTGTTTTTT

J gene: TRBJ2-7
clone size: NA
CDR3 length: 14
V gene: TRBV18
D gene: NA
CDR3 protein: CASSPNEDSYEQYF
CDR3 DNA: TGTGCCAGCTCACCGAATGAGGACTCCTACGAGCAGTACTTC

J gene: TRBJ1-1
clone size: once
CDR3 length: 13
V gene: TRBV5-6
D gene: NA
CDR3 protein: CASSLQLTRLAFF
CDR3 DNA: TGTGCCAGCAGCTTGCAACTGACCAGGCTGGCTTTCTTT

J gene: TRBJ2-3
clone size: NA
CDR3 length: 16
V gene: TRBV6-2/TRBV6-3
D gene: NA
CDR3 protein: CASSYGVAAYTDTQYF
CDR3 DNA: TGTGCCAGCAGTTACGGCGTAGCGGCCTACACAGATACGCAGTATTTT

J gene: TRBJ2-3
clone size: NA
CDR3 length: 14
V gene: TRBV6-1
D gene: NA
CDR3 protein: CASSEGAGSNTQYF
CDR3 DNA: TGTGCCAGCAGTGAAGGGGCAGGGTCAAATACGCAGTATTTT

J gene: TRBJ2-7
clone size: NA
CDR3 length: 16
V gene: TRBV13
D gene: TRBD2
CDR3 protein: CASSSQTSGVLYEQYF
CDR3 DNA: TGTGCCAGCAGCTCTCAGACTAGCGGGGTCCTCTACGAGCAGTACTTC

J gene: TRBJ1-1
clone size: NA
CDR3 length: 14
V gene: TRBV27
D gene: NA
CDR3 protein: CASSKKGGRTEAFF
CDR3 DNA: TGTGCCAGCAGTAAAAAGGGGGGGAGGACTGAAGCTTTCTTT

J gene: TRBJ2-2
clone size: NA
CDR3 length: 16
V gene: TRBV14
D gene: NA
CDR3 protein: CASSQFEPGNTGELFF
CDR3 DNA: TGTGCCAGCAGCCAATTTGAACCGGGGAACACCGGGGAGCTGTTTTTT

J gene: TRBJ2-2
clone size: NA
CDR3 length: 13
V gene: TRBV5-1
D gene: NA
CDR3 protein: CASRDRLTGELFF
CDR3 DNA: TGCGCCAGCAGGGACAGACTCACCGGGGAGCTGTTTTTT

J gene: TRBJ2-3
clone size: NA
CDR3 length: 16
V gene: TRBV5-1
D gene: TRBD2
CDR3 protein: CASSLAWRGVTDTQYF
CDR3 DNA: TGCGCCAGCAGCTTGGCCTGGCGGGGGGTCACAGATACGCAGTATTTT

J gene: TRBJ2-3
clone size: NA
CDR3 length: 19
V gene: TRBV11-3
D gene: TRBD2
CDR3 protein: CASSLSWRGGISSTDTQYF
CDR3 DNA: TGTGCCAGCAGCTTATCATGGCGGGGGGGGATATCTAGCACAGATACGCAGTATTTT

J gene: TRBJ1-1
clone size: NA
CDR3 length: 13
V gene: TRBV30
D gene: NA
CDR3 protein: CAWSTGMNTEAFF
CDR3 DNA: TGTGCCTGGAGTACAGGGATGAACACTGAAGCTTTCTTT

J gene: TRBJ2-3
clone size: NA
CDR3 length: 15
V gene: TRBV5-1
D gene: TRBD1
CDR3 protein: CASSFRATGADTQYF
CDR3 DNA: TGCGCCAGCAGCTTTCGGGCCACAGGGGCAGATACGCAGTATTTT

J gene: TRBJ1-1
clone size: NA
CDR3 length: 13
V gene: TRBV18
D gene: TRBD1
CDR3 protein: CASSPGQGIEAFF
CDR3 DNA: TGTGCCAGCTCACCGGGACAGGGGATTGAAGCTTTCTTT

J gene: TRBJ1-1
clone size: NA
CDR3 length: 14
V gene: TRBV11-3
D gene: NA
CDR3 protein: CASSLGPANTEAFF
CDR3 DNA: TGTGCCAGCAGCTTGGGCCCGGCGAACACTGAAGCTTTCTTT

J gene: TRBJ2-7
clone size: NA
CDR3 length: 14
V gene: TRBV11-2
D gene: NA
CDR3 protein: CASSPVGQSYEQCF
CDR3 DNA: TGTGCCAGCAGCCCCGTCGGACAGTCCTACGAGCAGTGCTTC

J gene: TRBJ1-4
clone size: NA
CDR3 length: 14
V gene: TRBV7-2
D gene: TRBD1
CDR3 protein: CASSAGTGNEKLFF
CDR3 DNA: TGTGCCAGCAGTGCCGGGACAGGGAATGAAAAACTGTTTTTT

J gene: TRBJ1-2
clone size: NA
CDR3 length: 16
V gene: TRBV27
D gene: NA
CDR3 protein: CASRASGSPPNYGYTF
CDR3 DNA: TGTGCCAGCAGAGCCTCCGGGAGCCCCCCTAACTATGGCTACACCTTC

J gene: TRBJ2-1
clone size: NA
CDR3 length: 13
V gene: TRBV7-9
D gene: NA
CDR3 protein: CASSSEPYNEQFF
CDR3 DNA: TGTGCCAGCAGCTCGGAGCCCTACAATGAGCAGTTCTTC

J gene: TRBJ1-1
clone size: NA
CDR3 length: 13
V gene: TRBV24-1
D gene: TRBD1
CDR3 protein: CAILDRGSYEAFF
CDR3 DNA: TGTGCCATCTTAGACAGGGGAAGTTACGAAGCTTTCTTT

J gene: TRBJ2-2
clone size: NA
CDR3 length: 15
V gene: TRBV3-1/TRBV3-2
D gene: TRBD2
CDR3 protein: CASSRGGTNTGELFF
CDR3 DNA: TGTGCCAGCAGCCGGGGGGGGACGAACACCGGGGAGCTGTTTTTT

J gene: TRBJ2-6
clone size: NA
CDR3 length: 17
V gene: TRBV4-1
D gene: TRBD1
CDR3 protein: CASSTRQGATGANVLTF
CDR3 DNA: TGCGCCAGCAGCACCCGACAGGGGGCAACTGGGGCCAACGTCCTGACTTTC

J gene: TRBJ1-1
clone size: NA
CDR3 length: 15
V gene: TRBV19
D gene: TRBD1
CDR3 protein: CASRPAQGANTEAFF
CDR3 DNA: TGTGCCAGTCGGCCGGCACAGGGGGCGAACACTGAAGCTTTCTTT

J gene: TRBJ1-1
clone size: NA
CDR3 length: 16
V gene: TRBV9
D gene: TRBD1
CDR3 protein: CASSHRTGAMGTEAFF
CDR3 DNA: TGTGCCAGCAGCCATCGGACAGGCGCCATGGGCACTGAAGCTTTCTTT

J gene: TRBJ2-7
clone size: NA
CDR3 length: 13
V gene: TRBV28
D gene: NA
CDR3 protein: CASSLSPLGEQYF
CDR3 DNA: TGTGCCAGCAGTTTATCGCCGCTCGGCGAGCAGTACTTC

J gene: TRBJ1-1
clone size: NA
CDR3 length: 14
V gene: TRBV5-1
D gene: NA
CDR3 protein: CASSHDRGNTEAFF
CDR3 DNA: TGCGCCAGCAGCCACGACCGGGGGAACACTGAAGCTTTCTTT

J gene: TRBJ1-2
clone size: NA
CDR3 length: 15
V gene: TRBV4-3
D gene: TRBD1
CDR3 protein: CASSQAGTGLYGYTF
CDR3 DNA: TGCGCCAGCAGCCAAGCCGGGACAGGGTTATATGGCTACACCTTC

J gene: TRBJ2-7
clone size: NA
CDR3 length: 14
V gene: TRBV5-1
D gene: TRBD1
CDR3 protein: CASSGGQGAYEQYF
CDR3 DNA: TGCGCCAGCAGCGGGGGACAGGGGGCCTACGAGCAGTACTTC

J gene: TRBJ2-7
clone size: NA
CDR3 length: 14
V gene: TRBV6-5
D gene: TRBD1
CDR3 protein: CASSYGTGFYEQYF
CDR3 DNA: TGTGCCAGCAGTTACGGGACAGGGTTCTACGAGCAGTACTTC

J gene: TRBJ2-1
clone size: NA
CDR3 length: 14
V gene: TRBV7-2
D gene: TRBD2
CDR3 protein: CASSFDGTSDEQFF
CDR3 DNA: TGTGCCAGCAGCTTCGATGGGACTAGCGATGAGCAGTTCTTC

J gene: TRBJ1-4
clone size: NA
CDR3 length: 16
V gene: TRBV18
D gene: NA
CDR3 protein: CASSNTETGGREKLFF
CDR3 DNA: TGTGCCAGCTCCAATACGGAGACGGGAGGTCGGGAAAAACTGTTTTTT

J gene: TRBJ2-2
clone size: NA
CDR3 length: 15
V gene: TRBV11-2
D gene: TRBD1
CDR3 protein: CASSSGQGSTGELFF
CDR3 DNA: TGTGCCAGCAGCTCCGGACAGGGGAGCACCGGGGAGCTGTTTTTT

J gene: TRBJ2-3
clone size: NA
CDR3 length: 14
V gene: TRBV6-4
D gene: NA
CDR3 protein: CASSDSRTADTQYF
CDR3 DNA: TGTGCCAGCAGTGACTCCAGGACAGCAGATACGCAGTATTTT

J gene: TRBJ2-2
clone size: few
CDR3 length: 16
V gene: TRBV10-3
D gene: NA
CDR3 protein: CAISEFRVANTGELFF
CDR3 DNA: TGTGCCATCAGTGAGTTCAGGGTTGCGAACACCGGGGAGCTGTTTTTT

J gene: TRBJ1-1
clone size: NA
CDR3 length: 15
V gene: TRBV7-3
D gene: NA
CDR3 protein: CASSLIGGRGTEAFF
CDR3 DNA: TGTGCCAGCAGCTTAATAGGGGGACGAGGGACTGAAGCTTTCTTT

J gene: TRBJ2-1
clone size: once
CDR3 length: 13
V gene: TRBV18
D gene: NA
CDR3 protein: CASSTGGGNEQFF
CDR3 DNA: TGTGCCAGCTCAACAGGGGGAGGGAATGAGCAGTTCTTC

J gene: TRBJ2-7
clone size: NA
CDR3 length: 13
V gene: TRBV11-2
D gene: NA
CDR3 protein: CASSIRSDNEQYF
CDR3 DNA: TGTGCCAGCAGCATTCGGTCCGACAACGAGCAGTACTTC

J gene: TRBJ2-7
clone size: NA
CDR3 length: 13
V gene: TRBV24-1
D gene: NA
CDR3 protein: CATSDPGAYEQYF
CDR3 DNA: TGTGCCACCAGTGATCCGGGAGCCTACGAGCAGTACTTC

J gene: TRBJ1-1
clone size: NA
CDR3 length: 16
V gene: TRBV5-1
D gene: NA
CDR3 protein: CASSPAGAPTYTEAFF
CDR3 DNA: TGCGCCAGCAGCCCGGCGGGGGCACCGACGTACACTGAAGCTTTCTTT

J gene: TRBJ2-3
clone size: NA
CDR3 length: 15
V gene: TRBV6-5
D gene: NA
CDR3 protein: CAISLGGLSTDTQYF
CDR3 DNA: TGTGCCATCTCCCTTGGGGGCCTAAGCACAGATACGCAGTATTTT

J gene: TRBJ1-6
clone size: NA
CDR3 length: 15
V gene: TRBV7-8
D gene: NA
CDR3 protein: CASSPTRIHNSPLHF
CDR3 DNA: TGTGCCAGCAGCCCCACCAGGATCCATAATTCACCCCTCCACTTT

J gene: TRBJ1-2
clone size: NA
CDR3 length: 11
V gene: TRBV20-1
D gene: NA
CDR3 protein: CSADWRYGYTF
CDR3 DNA: TGCAGTGCTGACTGGAGGTATGGCTACACCTTC